A selection of T cell receptor beta chains follows, all from one sample in a study of cytomegalovirus exposure and HLA in healthy donors. The method was immunoSEQ multiplex PCR; TCRdb's version includes in-frame clones alone and lacks a portion of them. The sample carries roughly 330,000 clones, roughly 90% recorded once. Sequenced: PBMCs. These TCRs come from a woman in her thirties in good health and CMV-seropositive. Both conserved end residues are part of each CDR3.

cdr3_length: 13; v_call: TRBV19; cdr3_aa: CASSIFSEETQYF
cdr3_length: 14; v_call: TRBV7-8; cdr3_aa: CASSLGGPSYEQYF
cdr3_length: 16; v_call: TRBV7-2; cdr3_aa: CASSSSDARSGNTIYF
cdr3_length: 15; v_call: TRBV27; cdr3_aa: CASSLLRVKHTEAFF
cdr3_length: 16; v_call: TRBV2; cdr3_aa: CASSEALRRTNEKLFF
cdr3_length: 14; v_call: TRBV28; cdr3_aa: CASSPPWGVREQYF
cdr3_length: 15; v_call: TRBV9; cdr3_aa: CASSVSGTTEGEAFF
cdr3_length: 12; v_call: TRBV18; cdr3_aa: CASSLDREGYTF
cdr3_length: 13; v_call: TRBV5-4; cdr3_aa: CASSREGQETQYF
cdr3_length: 16; v_call: TRBV7-3; cdr3_aa: CASSPRERGPYNEQFF
cdr3_length: 14; v_call: TRBV25-1; cdr3_aa: CASSDWANTDTQYF
cdr3_length: 16; v_call: TRBV19; cdr3_aa: CASSTGGQMPSYEQYF
cdr3_length: 15; v_call: TRBV10-2; cdr3_aa: CASSEPGTTNQPQHF
cdr3_length: 14; v_call: TRBV9; cdr3_aa: CASTPTAINEKLFF
cdr3_length: 15; v_call: TRBV5-1; cdr3_aa: CASSWSWTEPYEQYF
cdr3_length: 12; v_call: TRBV29-1; cdr3_aa: CSSRQGRETQYF
cdr3_length: 16; v_call: TRBV10-3; cdr3_aa: CAISEYGGALNNEQFF
cdr3_length: 15; v_call: TRBV29-1; cdr3_aa: CSVRATGPSGNTIYF
cdr3_length: 15; v_call: TRBV7-9; cdr3_aa: CASSRTSGSAYEQYF
cdr3_length: 17; v_call: TRBV12-5; cdr3_aa: CASGLLPGREPYNEQFF
cdr3_length: 16; v_call: TRBV2; cdr3_aa: CASSVGDRSMNTEAFF
cdr3_length: 14; v_call: TRBV7-2; cdr3_aa: CASSRGSSSYEQYF
cdr3_length: 12; v_call: TRBV28; cdr3_aa: CASSFGTDSYTF
cdr3_length: 17; v_call: TRBV5-4; cdr3_aa: CASSWTSGVPPAYEQYF
cdr3_length: 13; v_call: TRBV6-1; cdr3_aa: CASSESVDSRAFF
cdr3_length: 15; v_call: TRBV28; cdr3_aa: CASSQTRDRYYEQYF
cdr3_length: 18; v_call: TRBV4-3; cdr3_aa: CASSLTLASGGRGDTQYF
cdr3_length: 12; v_call: TRBV5-6; cdr3_aa: CASNPTSGSMVF
cdr3_length: 16; v_call: TRBV28; cdr3_aa: CASSPVQGAMQETQYF
cdr3_length: 15; v_call: TRBV2; cdr3_aa: CASSPGTSGTYEQYF
cdr3_length: 15; v_call: TRBV7-8; cdr3_aa: CASSLGGVRNQPQHF
cdr3_length: 13; v_call: TRBV6-5; cdr3_aa: CASSYEGGSPQHF
cdr3_length: 14; v_call: TRBV4-1; cdr3_aa: CASSLDRMGEKLFF
cdr3_length: 16; v_call: TRBV4-3; cdr3_aa: CASSQEEGQLRYGYTF
cdr3_length: 14; v_call: TRBV9; cdr3_aa: CASSVAGDYVSQFF
cdr3_length: 13; v_call: TRBV5-1; cdr3_aa: CASSRGDTGELFF
cdr3_length: 13; v_call: TRBV2; cdr3_aa: CASKAGGAYEQYF
cdr3_length: 19; v_call: TRBV30; cdr3_aa: CAWSVLASGRVNSYNEQFF
cdr3_length: 12; v_call: TRBV28; cdr3_aa: CASNLPFVGYTF
cdr3_length: 16; v_call: TRBV7-9; cdr3_aa: CASRSRDRGRWETQYF
cdr3_length: 16; v_call: TRBV11-3; cdr3_aa: CASSLRLAGPLNEQFF